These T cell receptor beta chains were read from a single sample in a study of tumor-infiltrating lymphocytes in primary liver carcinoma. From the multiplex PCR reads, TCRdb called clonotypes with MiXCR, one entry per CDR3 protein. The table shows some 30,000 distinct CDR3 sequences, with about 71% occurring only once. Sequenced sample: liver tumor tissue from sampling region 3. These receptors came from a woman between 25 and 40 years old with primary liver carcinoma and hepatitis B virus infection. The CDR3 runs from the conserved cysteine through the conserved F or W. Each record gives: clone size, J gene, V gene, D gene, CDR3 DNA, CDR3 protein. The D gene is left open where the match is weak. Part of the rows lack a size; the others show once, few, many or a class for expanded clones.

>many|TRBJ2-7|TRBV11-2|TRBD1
TGTGCCAGCAGCTTAGCGGGACAGCCCTCCTACGAGCAGTACTTC
CASSLAGQPSYEQYF
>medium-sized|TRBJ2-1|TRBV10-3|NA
TGTGCCATCAGTGAGTCGATGGCGGGAACCTACAATGAGCAGTTCTTC
CAISESMAGTYNEQFF
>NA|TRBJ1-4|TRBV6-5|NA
TGCGCCAGCAGTTACTCATGGGGTGCAACTAATGAAAAACTGTCTTTT
CASSYSWGATNEKLSF
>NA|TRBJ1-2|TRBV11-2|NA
TGTGCCAGCAGCCTAGATGTTATGGCAGGGAGAGGCTACACCTTC
CASSLDVMAGRGYTF
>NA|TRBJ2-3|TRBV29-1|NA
TGCAGCGTTACACTGGCGGGAACTTATTCACCAGATACGCAGTATTTT
CSVTLAGTYSPDTQYF
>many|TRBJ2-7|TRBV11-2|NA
TGTGCCAGCAGCTTGTTCCCTCGGAGGAGCCACGAGCAGTACTTC
CASSLFPRRSHEQYF
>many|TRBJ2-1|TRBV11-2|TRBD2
TGTGCCAGCAGCCCAACGACTAGCGGGGGGTACAATGAGCAGTTCTTC
CASSPTTSGGYNEQFF
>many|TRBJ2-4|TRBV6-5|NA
TGTGCCAGCAGTTCTAGGCTTGGCAAAAACATTCAGTACTTC
CASSSRLGKNIQYF
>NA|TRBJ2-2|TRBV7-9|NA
TGTGTCAGCAGTTTAGCAGCGGCCCCCGGGGAGCTATTTTTT
CVSSLAAAPGELFF
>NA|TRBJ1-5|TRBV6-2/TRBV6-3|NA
TGTGCCAGCAGTTACCGGGACAATCGGCCCAAGCGTTTT
CASSYRDNRPKRF
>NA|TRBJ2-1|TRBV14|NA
TGTGCCAGCAGACAAGATGCGGGGTACAATGAGCAGTTTTTC
CASRQDAGYNEQFF
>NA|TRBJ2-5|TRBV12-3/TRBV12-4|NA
TGTGCCAGCAGTTTAACGGGATTTCCCCGGGAGACCCAGTACTTT
CASSLTGFPRETQYF
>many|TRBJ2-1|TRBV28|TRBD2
TGTGCCAGCAGGGGCCCGGGAGGGTCCTACAATGAGCAGTTCTTC
CASRGPGGSYNEQFF
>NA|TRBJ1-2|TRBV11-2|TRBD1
TGTGCCAGCAGCTTCGGGGGGACAGGGACAAGCTATGGCTACACCTTC
CASSFGGTGTSYGYTF
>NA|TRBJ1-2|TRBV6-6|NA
TGTGCCACCAGTACCGATGCGGCGCAGACCGTGTACTATGGCTACAGCTTC
CATSTDAAQTVYYGYSF
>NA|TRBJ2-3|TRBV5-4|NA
TGTGCCTACAGCCCGCCCGGGATGGAGGCAGATACGCAGTATTTT
CAYSPPGMEADTQYF
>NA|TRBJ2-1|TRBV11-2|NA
TGTGCCAGTAGCTTAAACTCCAATGAGCAGTTCTTC
CASSLNSNEQFF
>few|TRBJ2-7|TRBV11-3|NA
TGTGCCAGAAGCTTCGGACGGAGCTACGAGCAGTACTTC
CARSFGRSYEQYF
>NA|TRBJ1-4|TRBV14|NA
TGTTCTAGCAGCCAAAGACGGAATAATGAAAAACTGTTTTTT
CSSSQRRNNEKLFF
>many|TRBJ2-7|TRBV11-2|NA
TGTGCCAGCAGCTTAGACCCAGGCCATACGTCCGAGCAGTACTTC
CASSLDPGHTSEQYF
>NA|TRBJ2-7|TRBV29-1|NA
TGCAGCGTTTTAACGGGGGTTAAGCAATACTTC
CSVLTGVKQYF
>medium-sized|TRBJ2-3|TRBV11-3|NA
TGTGCCAGCAGCTTCAGGACTAGCACAGATACGCAGTATTTT
CASSFRTSTDTQYF
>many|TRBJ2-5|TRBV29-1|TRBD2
TGCAGCGTCCCCGGCGGGACTAGCGGTTCCCAAGAGACCCAGTACTTC
CSVPGGTSGSQETQYF
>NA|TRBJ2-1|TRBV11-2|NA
TGTGCCAGCAGTCCCGGGACTCAATCCTACAATGAGCACTTCTTC
CASSPGTQSYNEHFF
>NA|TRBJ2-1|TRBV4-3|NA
TGCGCCAGGAGGCAAGATGCGGGAAGCTCCTACAATAAGCAGTTCTTC
CARRQDAGSSYNKQFF
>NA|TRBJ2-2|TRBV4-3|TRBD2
TGTGCCAGCAGCGTACTAGCGGGAGGGCCCCGTTCGAACAACGGGGAGCCGTTTTTT
CASSVLAGGPRSNNGEPFF
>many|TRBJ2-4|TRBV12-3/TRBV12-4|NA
TGTGCCAGCAGTCATTCGGGCCAGCGGGCGGGCATTCAGTACTTC
CASSHSGQRAGIQYF
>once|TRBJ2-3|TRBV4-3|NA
TGCGCCAGCGGTCAGTCGGTCTGGCTGAGTGATTCCGATGATACGCAGTATTTT
CASGQSVWLSDSDDTQYF
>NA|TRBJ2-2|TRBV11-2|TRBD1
TGTGCCATCAGCGTAGAGACAGGGGACGCCGGGGAACTGTTTTTT
CAISVETGDAGELFF
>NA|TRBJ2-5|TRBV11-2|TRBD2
TGTGCCAGCAGCTATCGAACCCGGACTAGCCGAGAGACCCGGTACTTC
CASSYRTRTSRETRYF
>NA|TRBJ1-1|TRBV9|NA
TGTGCCAACAGCGTATCCCACTCGGGCACTGAAGCTTTCTTT
CANSVSHSGTEAFF
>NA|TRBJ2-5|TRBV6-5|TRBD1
TGTGCCAGTAGTACCTGCAGGGGGCTGACCCAGTACTTC
CASSTCRGLTQYF
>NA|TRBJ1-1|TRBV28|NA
TGTGCCAGTAGTTCCCCCGGAACCGTGAACCGTATGAACACTGAGGCTTTCTTT
CASSSPGTVNRMNTEAFF
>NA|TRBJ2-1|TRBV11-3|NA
TGTGCCAGCATCTTGGGTTGGGGGCAGTGGGGTGTCGATGAGCAGTTCTTC
CASILGWGQWGVDEQFF
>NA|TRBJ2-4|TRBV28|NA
TGTGCTAGCAGTCCAGGACTCGGGGCCAAGAACATTAAGTACTTC
CASSPGLGAKNIKYF
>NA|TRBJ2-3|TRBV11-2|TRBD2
TGTGCCAGCAGCCACCGAGGGAGCGGGATCCTCACAGATACGAAGTATTTT
CASSHRGSGILTDTKYF
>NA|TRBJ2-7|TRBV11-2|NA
TGTGCCAGCAGCTCTAACAGGGCAGGCGAGCAGTACTTC
CASSSNRAGEQYF
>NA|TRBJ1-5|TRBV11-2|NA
TGTGCTAGCAGCTTAAATTCCGGGACATCAAATGAGCCCCAGCATTTT
CASSLNSGTSNEPQHF
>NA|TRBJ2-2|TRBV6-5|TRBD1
TGTGCCAGCAGACCGCGGACAGGGTTCACCAGGGAGCTGTTCTTT
CASRPRTGFTRELFF
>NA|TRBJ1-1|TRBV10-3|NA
TGTGCCATCAGTACCGGGAAAACGCTGAACAATGAAGCTTTCTTT
CAISTGKTLNNEAFF
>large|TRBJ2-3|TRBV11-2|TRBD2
TGTGCCAGCAGCCATCGAGGGAGCGGGAGCCTCACAGATACGCAGTATTTT
CASSHRGSGSLTDTQYF
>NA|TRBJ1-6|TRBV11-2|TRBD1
TGTGCCAGCAGCTTAGGGGACAGAGGTTCACTCCTCCACTTT
CASSLGDRGSLLHF
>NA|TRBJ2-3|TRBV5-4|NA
TGTGCCAGCAGCGTAGCTGGACACCCTCCACCCACAGATACGCTGTATTTT
CASSVAGHPPPTDTLYF
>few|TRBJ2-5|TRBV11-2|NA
TGTCCCAGCAACTCGACAATACAAGAGACCCAGTACTTC
CPSNSTIQETQYF